These 18 T cell receptor beta chains originate from one sample sequenced in a study of T cells in Graves' hyperthyroidism and ophthalmopathy (dated by TCRdb to about 2019). The library was generated by multiplex PCR. The sample was run on an Illumina HiSeq 2000. The TCR beta CDR3 regions were amplified from RNA transcripts. The TCR CDR3 was subjected to a first round of RT-PCR using the HTBI primer set and the Qiagen OneStep RT-PCR kit. TCRdb cleaned the public reads at Q25 with fastp, built clones with MiXCR and kept in-frame beta chains. Every distinct CDR3 protein forms one entry, paired with its most common genes and DNA. In this sample the table shows hundreds of thousands of distinct CDR3 sequences, about 14% of which occur a single time. Around 12% of the sample is in the top ten clones. The material sequenced was blood. Receptors were obtained from a woman in her fifties or sixties with Graves' ophthalmopathy.

This sequence joins TRBV4-3 and TRBJ1-4, with D tentatively TRBD1 (6 bases). The CDR3 has 16 residues. The germline gives CDR1 LGHNA, CDR2 YSLEER. The V and J ends lost 1 base and 4 bases respectively, with 13 bases between them. CDR3 nucleotide sequence: TGCGCCAGCAGCCAAGCTAAGGACAGTATTAATGAAAAACTGTTTTTT. Encoded protein: CASSQAKDSINEKLFF.

This sequence joins TRBV7-9 and TRBJ1-3, with a tentative D call TRBD1 (5 bases). The CDR3 has 17 amino acids. Germline lookup yields CDR1 SEHNR and CDR2 FQNEAQ (reference sequence). Trimming removed 4 bases at V and 0 bases at J, with 16 bases between. The CDR3: CASSSSGGPSSGNTIYF. As DNA, the CDR3 is TGTGCCAGCAGCTCTAGCGGGGGACCAAGCTCTGGAAACACCATATATTTT.

The chain carries TRBV29-1 and TRBJ2-7; a weak D match, TRBD1 (5 bases). Per germline, CDR1 SQVTM and CDR2 ANQGSEA. The CDR3 is made up of 12 amino acids. The V and J ends lost 4 bases and 6 bases respectively, with 13 bases between them. The CDR3 bases are TGCAGCGTTGGGCAGGGTTGGGCCGAGCAGTACTTC. Translating gives CSVGQGWAEQYF.

In its sample, this clonotype was seen many times. The chain is built from TRBV6-1 and TRBJ1-1; weak D call: TRBD1 (6 bases). CDR1 MNHNS and CDR2 SASEGT come from the germline V gene. This CDR3 comprises 15 residues. The V and J ends lost 5 bases and 4 bases respectively, with 17 bases between them. The CDR3: CASSRRGDGSTEAFF. The DNA of the CDR3 is TGTGCCAGCAGTCGCAGGGGAGACGGATCCACTGAAGCTTTCTTT.

The gene calls are TRBV19 and TRBJ2-1; 10 nucleotides agree with TRBD2. Germline V gives CDR1 LNHDA, CDR2 SQIVND (reference sequence). The V segment lost 4 bases and the J segment 3 bases; nucleotides outside the gene matches: 12. This CDR3 is built from 18 residues. The CDR3 loop reads CASSKLAGVGVGYNEQFF. For the CDR3, the DNA is TGTGCCAGTAGTAAGCTAGCGGGAGTAGGTGTCGGCTACAATGAGCAGTTCTTC.

This clonotype has ten or more counts. V gene TRBV5-1 combines with J gene TRBJ2-1; TRBD1 is a possible D gene (5 bases). CDR3 size: 12 residues. V shed 0 bases and J shed 9 bases, with 7 bases lying between them. Per the germline V gene, CDR1 is SGHRS and CDR2 is YFSETQ. This CDR3 reads CASSLVQGEQFF. In DNA, the CDR3 is TGCGCCAGCAGCTTGGTTCAGGGTGAGCAGTTCTTC.

This clonotype appeared a few times. The chain has TRBV19 and TRBJ2-7, with TRBD2 matching over 11 bases. J gave up 4 bases and V 4 bases, and 9 bases lay outside the gene matches. Germline values: CDR1 LNHDA, CDR2 SQIVND (reference sequence). The CDR3 runs 16 residues. CDR3 protein: CASSTKLAGEKYEQYF. The CDR3 DNA is TGTGCCAGTAGTACCAAACTAGCGGGAGAGAAATACGAGCAGTACTTC. The complete variable domain, with remaining parts taken from reference TRBV19 and TRBJ2-7, reads DGGITQSPKYLFRKEGQNVTLSCEQNLNHDAMYWYRQDPGQGLRLIYYSQIVNDFQKGDIAEGYSVSREKKESFPLTVTSAQKNPTAFYLCASSTKLAGEKYEQYFGPGTRLTVT.

As for this clonotype: A read error may be the cause here, since a much bigger clone is one base away. The CDR3 DNA is TGTACCAGCAGCCAAGACGGAGCGGGAGGGCCAAGGCGGTCGCAGTATTTT. It encodes CTSSQDGAGGPRRSQYF. The chain uses TRBV14 and TRBJ2-3; 10 bases are shared with TRBD2. CDR1 is SGHDN, CDR2 FVKESK, per germline. The CDR3 is 17 residues long.

There are many counts of this clonotype. The CDR3 reads CASSFLVGRTGETQYF. Here the CDR3 DNA reads TGTGCCAGCAGTTTCCTAGTAGGGCGCACGGGAGAGACCCAGTACTTC. The gene calls are TRBV28 and TRBJ2-5; D is unclear. V shed 3 bases and J shed 4 bases, with 18 bases lying between them. Germline values: CDR1 MDHEN, CDR2 SYDVKM. CDR3 length: 16 amino acids.

In the case of this clonotype: A much larger clone sits a single nucleotide away, making a read error possible. The V call is TRBV2, the J call TRBJ2-7, with TRBD2 identical over 8 bases. The CDR3 contains 15 residues. V was pared by 4 bases and J by 6 bases, with 11 bases of the junction left unmatched. Germline V CDR1 and CDR2: SNHLY, FYNNEI. The CDR3 DNA is TGTGCCAGCAGTGCAGAGGGAAGGAGCGGGAGCGAGCAGTACTTC. Its translation is CASSAEGRSGSEQYF.

This clonotype was counted many times. This chain uses TRBV20-1 with TRBJ1-1; possibly TRBD1 for D (6 bases). Trimming shortened V by 2 bases and J by 3 bases, and 10 bases separated the two germline ends. This CDR3 spans 13 amino acids. Germline V gives CDR1 DFQATT, CDR2 SNEGSKA (reference sequence). This CDR3 reads CSARPGGDTEAFF. The CDR3 nucleotides read TGCAGTGCTAGACCCGGGGGCGACACTGAAGCTTTCTTT.

The rearrangement uses TRBV15 and TRBJ2-7, with 7 bases lining up with TRBD1. Trimming removed 3 bases from V and 3 bases from J; junction bases left unmatched: 2. The CDR3 totals 13 residues. CDR1 and CDR2 from the germline V gene are LNHNV and YYDKDF (reference sequence). The CDR3 protein is CATSSGTDYEQYF. The CDR3 DNA reads TGTGCCACCAGCAGCGGGACAGACTACGAGCAGTACTTC.

V and J are TRBV28 and TRBJ1-3, with D uncertain. This CDR3 spans 13 amino acids. Germline values: CDR1 MDHEN, CDR2 SYDVKM. The V end was cut by 5 bases, the J end by 8 bases, with 13 bases between. The CDR3 DNA follows: TGTGCCAGCAGTAGGTTCGCAGGAGACACCATATATTTT. This encodes CASSRFAGDTIYF.

This clonotype was observed at least ten times. The rearrangement uses TRBV11-1 and TRBJ2-2; 11 bases are shared with TRBD2. Trimming at V came to 3 bases and at J to 4 bases, leaving 7 bases not matched to a gene. Germline V CDR1 and CDR2: SGHAT, FQDESV (reference sequence). This CDR3 contains 17 residues. In DNA form, the CDR3 reads TGTGCCAGCAGCTTTTTCCTAGCGGGAGGTGGCACCGGGGAGCTGTTTTTT. Translating it yields CASSFFLAGGGTGELFF.

This clonotype was seen many times. This chain connects TRBV7-2 to TRBJ2-7; no firm D call. V lost 5 bases and J 9 bases, leaving 20 bases between the germline ends. Germline assignment: CDR1 SGHTA and CDR2 FQGNSA. This CDR3 region has 14 residues. The CDR3: CASSALASSGGQYF. The CDR3, as DNA: TGTGCCAGCAGCGCCCTCGCCTCGAGTGGCGGGCAGTACTTC.

This clonotype has ten or more counts. The chain is built from TRBV28 and TRBJ1-5, with 7 positions matching TRBD1. Unmatched junction bases numbered 6, after V lost 6 bases and J lost 4 bases. Germline V gene lookup returns CDR1 MDHEN and CDR2 SYDVKM. The CDR3 is made up of 14 amino acids. The CDR3 loop reads CASSYRGPNQPQHF. CDR3 bases: TGTGCCAGCAGCTACAGGGGACCAAATCAGCCCCAGCATTTT. Drawing the rest from reference TRBV28 and TRBJ1-5, the complete variable domain is DVKVTQSSRYLVKRTGEKVFLECVQDMDHENMFWYRQDPGLGLRLIYFSYDVKMKEKGDIPEGYSVSREKKERFSLILESASTNQTSMYLCASSYRGPNQPQHFGDGTRLSIL.

This clonotype occurred a few times. CDR3 DNA: TGCAGTGCTAATGATCCGAGCACAGATACGCAGTATTTT. Translation: CSANDPSTDTQYF. J is TRBJ2-3 and V is TRBV20-1; D call uncertain. Germline V gene data show CDR1 as DFQATT and CDR2 as SNEGSKA (reference sequence). V was shortened by 4 bases and J by 0 bases, with 8 bases between the two germline ends. The CDR3 extends over 13 amino acids.

Of note for this clonotype: A read error may produce the germline difference seen at one junction end. The V call is TRBV11-3, the J call TRBJ2-7, with 8 bases identical to TRBD1. Germline V gene sequence: CDR1 SGHNT, CDR2 YENEEA. The CDR3 covers 15 residues. The CDR3 nucleotides are TGTGCCAGCGGCTTACAGACAGGGGTGTCCTACGAGCAGTACTTC. Amino acids: CASGLQTGVSYEQYF.